The 9 T cell receptor beta chains in this list originate from one sample, sequenced in a study of siplizumab effects on memory and regulatory T cells. Assay: immunoSEQ multiplex PCR; the TCRdb copy retains only in-frame clones and omits some. Of fewer than 120,000 clones detected, 80% to 95% appear once; the ten largest clones hold 1.3%. The sequenced material came from CD4+ T cells sorted from blood. These receptors were obtained from a human donor in good health.

The rearrangement links TRBV5-1 to TRBJ1-1, with TRBD1 identical over 7 bases. The V segment lost 6 bases and the J segment 2 bases; nucleotides outside the gene matches: 7. Germline-derived CDR1 and CDR2 are SGHRS and YFSETQ. This CDR3 is 14 amino acids long. CDR3 coding DNA: TGCGCCAGCACAGTTACAGGGGCCAACACTGAAGCTTTCTTT. Its protein is CASTVTGANTEAFF.

V is TRBV5-1 and J is TRBJ2-7, with D unresolved. Germline V lookup: CDR1 SGHRS, CDR2 YFSETQ. Trimming cost V 0 bases and J 3 bases, with 7 bases left between them. The CDR3 contains 13 residues. The DNA of the CDR3 is TGCGCCAGCAGCTTGGGGACCGGCTACGAGCAGTACTTC. This sequence encodes CASSLGTGYEQYF. Looking up the rest from reference TRBV5-1 and TRBJ2-7 gives the full variable domain: KAGVTQTPRYLIKTRGQQVTLSCSPISGHRSVSWYQQTPGQGLQFLFEYFSETQRNKGNFPGRFSGRQFSNSRSEMNVSTLELGDSALYLCASSLGTGYEQYFGPGTRLTVT.

The rearrangement uses TRBV4-2 and TRBJ1-3; the D gene is possibly TRBD1 (5 bases). The V end was cut by 2 bases, the J end by 2 bases, with 16 bases between. CDR3 length: 17 residues. From germline, CDR1 is LGHNA and CDR2 YNFKEQ. Written as DNA, the CDR3 is TGTGCCAGCAGCCAACAGAGTAAGCAGGGTGCTGGAAACACCATATATTTT. Its protein product is CASSQQSKQGAGNTIYF.

The V gene is TRBV5-1, the J gene TRBJ2-1, with D maybe TRBD1 (6 bases). Per germline, CDR1 SGHRS and CDR2 YFSETQ. V lost 4 bases, J lost 6 bases, and 17 bases lay in between. The CDR3 has 15 residues. Here the CDR3 DNA reads TGCGCCAGCAGCCCGGGACACGGGACACTCAATGAGCAGTTCTTC. It yields the protein CASSPGHGTLNEQFF.

Only one count was recorded for this clone. The chain employs TRBV20-1 and TRBJ2-7; 8 bases map to TRBD2. The germline V gene encodes CDR1 DFQATT and CDR2 SNEGSKA (reference sequence). V lost 5 bases, J lost 9 bases, and 3 bases stayed unmatched. The CDR3 extends over 10 amino acids. The CDR3 spells CSARAGGQYF. The CDR3 DNA reads as TGCAGTGCTCGTGCGGGAGGGCAGTACTTC.

The rearrangement uses TRBV28 and TRBJ1-4; 7 positions match TRBD1. V lost 5 bases and J lost 3; bases outside the gene matches: 9. The CDR3 is 16 amino acids. CDR1 is MDHEN, CDR2 SYDVKM, per germline. The CDR3 DNA is TGTGCCAGCAGTGAAATCGACAGGGACTCTAATGAAAAACTGTTTTTT. It yields the protein CASSEIDRDSNEKLFF. Looking up the rest from reference TRBV28 and TRBJ1-4 gives the full variable domain: DVKVTQSSRYLVKRTGEKVFLECVQDMDHENMFWYRQDPGLGLRLIYFSYDVKMKEKGDIPEGYSVSREKKERFSLILESASTNQTSMYLCASSEIDRDSNEKLFFGSGTQLSVL.

The rearrangement joins TRBV5-6 to TRBJ1-2; no firm D call. The CDR3 is made up of 14 amino acids. Trimming shortened V by 8 bases and J by 11 bases, and 25 bases separated the two germline ends. Germline assignment: CDR1 SGHDT and CDR2 YYEEEE. The CDR3 spells CASSRLWERLSYTF. Written as DNA, the CDR3 is TGTGCCAGTAGCCGCCTTTGGGAAAGGCTGTCTTACACCTTC.

This chain links TRBV19 with TRBJ2-3, with 7 bases identical to TRBD2. Germline CDR1 is LNHDA and CDR2 is SQIVND (reference sequence). This CDR3 is built from 15 residues. With V trimmed by 3 bases and J by 0 bases, 3 bases remained unmatched. DNA of the CDR3: TGTGCCAGTAGTATTTTTAGCGGGAGCACAGATACGCAGTATTTT. Amino acids: CASSIFSGSTDTQYF.

The J gene is TRBJ2-7, the V gene TRBV6-1; D is possibly TRBD1 (6 bases). CDR3 size: 14 residues. Trimming shortened V by 7 bases and J by 0 bases, and 13 bases separated the two germline ends. CDR1 is MNHNS and CDR2 is SASEGT in the germline V gene. CDR3 sequence reads: CASISGTNSYEQYF. The CDR3 DNA reads as TGTGCCAGCATATCCGGGACAAACTCCTACGAGCAGTACTTC.